Below, 8 T cell receptor beta chains from the same sample are listed, as sequenced in a study of blood T cell repertoires in COVID-19. Here immunoSEQ multiplex PCR was the method, and the copy in TCRdb shows in-frame clones only, minus some. The data contain about 99,000 clones, about four fifths of them singletons. The sequenced sample consisted of peripheral blood. Receptors were obtained from a man in his 70s with active or convalescent COVID-19.

V and J are TRBV5-6 and TRBJ2-7; a weak D match, TRBD2 (5 bases). From germline, CDR1 is SGHDT and CDR2 YYEEEE. V was shortened by 2 bases and J by 2 bases, with 11 bases between the two germline ends. This CDR3 has 14 residues. CDR3 residues: CASSLRAGPYEQYF. In nucleotides, the CDR3 is TGTGCCAGCAGCTTACGCGCGGGCCCCTACGAGCAGTACTTC.

The chain has TRBV28 and TRBJ1-6; D is unresolved. There are 14 residues in the CDR3. The germline gives CDR1 MDHEN, CDR2 SYDVKM. With 6 bases removed from V and 8 bases from J, the gap between germline ends came to 14 bases. CDR3 nucleotide sequence: TGTGCCAGCAGGGCAGGCGGGAAGGATTCACCCCTCCACTTT. This sequence encodes CASRAGGKDSPLHF.

The rearrangement links TRBV5-8 to TRBJ1-5; D unclear. This CDR3 spans 15 amino acids. Germline CDR1 is SGHTS and CDR2 is YDEGEE. V lost 2 bases to trimming and J lost 7 bases, with 16 bases between them. CDR3 sequence reads: CASSFLSGLGQPQHF. CDR3 bases: TGTGCCAGCAGCTTTTTGTCCGGACTAGGACAGCCCCAGCATTTT.

This clone was observed a single time. The chain has TRBV6-1 and TRBJ1-1, with D tentatively TRBD1 (6 bases). This CDR3 region has 13 residues. V was clipped by 2 bases and J by 4 bases, with 8 bases between them. Germline V gene sequence: CDR1 MNHNS, CDR2 SASEGT. The CDR3 sequence: CASSENRATEAFF. The CDR3 nucleotides are TGTGCCAGCAGTGAAAACAGGGCCACTGAAGCTTTCTTT.

The chain recombines TRBV11-1 with TRBJ1-6, with D maybe TRBD1 (5 bases). Trimming cost V 5 bases and J 8 bases, with 13 bases left between them. The CDR3 spans 14 residues. Germline V CDR1 and CDR2: SGHAT, FQDESV (reference sequence). The CDR3 is CASSPGLQHSPLHF. The CDR3 DNA reads as TGTGCCAGCAGCCCGGGACTCCAACATTCACCCCTCCACTTT.

A remark on this clone: A read error may account for a junction end that differs from germline. This chain joins TRBV7-7 and TRBJ2-1; D possibly corresponds to TRBD2 (6 bases). This CDR3 spans 12 amino acids. CDR1 and CDR2 (germline): SSHAT, FNYEAQ (reference sequence). Here the CDR3 DNA reads TGTGCTAGCAGCGCCCCGGGGGATAGGCAGTTCTTC. Its translation is CASSAPGDRQFF. The full variable domain, rest sourced from reference TRBV7-7 and TRBJ2-1, is GAGVSQSPRYKVTKRGQDVTLRCDPISSHATLYWYQQALGQGPEFLTYFNYEAQPDKSGLPSDRFSAERPEGSISTLTIQRTEQRDSAMYRCASSAPGDRQFFGPGTRLTVL.

V gene TRBV28 combines with J gene TRBJ2-7; D is possibly TRBD1 (5 bases). Trimming stripped 4 bases from V and 3 bases from J, with 13 bases between. CDR1 is MDHEN, CDR2 SYDVKM, per germline. This CDR3 has 14 amino acids. The CDR3 DNA follows: TGTGCCAGCAGTTCCCTAACAGGAGTCTACGAGCAGTACTTC. Encoded protein: CASSSLTGVYEQYF.

The V gene is TRBV28, the J gene TRBJ2-1, with TRBD2 identical over 10 bases. Germline V gene sequence: CDR1 MDHEN, CDR2 SYDVKM. V lost 3 bases to trimming and J lost 5 bases; unmatched junction nucleotides: 4. This CDR3 is 15 amino acids long. The DNA of the CDR3 is TGTGCCAGCAGTTTCTTAGCGGGGGGCGACAATGAGCAGTTCTTC. It encodes CASSFLAGGDNEQFF.